The text below deals with one T cell receptor beta chain. This CDR3 has 16 amino acids. V was clipped by 3 bases and J by 4 bases; unmatched bases: 11. Germline CDR1 reads LGHNA; CDR2 reads YNFKEQ. In making diagnoses, clinical symptoms, serum thyroxine and TRAb, thyroid ultrasound and orbital computed tomography were all used. TCR beta CDR3 region amplification was performed from RNA transcripts. In the first-round RT-PCR of the TCR CDR3, the HTBI primer set was used. TCRdb re-analysed the multiplex PCR reads in MiXCR, keeping a single row per CDR3 protein. Here the sample spans about 290,000 distinct CDR3 sequences, approximately 15% being singletons. This specimen belongs to a study of T cells in Graves' hyperthyroidism and ophthalmopathy.

The TCR was taken from a woman aged 35 to 49 with Graves' hyperthyroidism. The sequencing input was blood. The chain has TRBV4-2 and TRBJ2-7; 8 bases are shared with TRBD2. The CDR3 loop is CASSQSGTSGAYEQYF. Written as DNA, the CDR3 is TGTGCCAGCAGCCAGTCTGGGACTAGTGGGGCATACGAGCAGTACTTC.